Below are 20 T cell receptor beta chains sequenced from a single sample in a study of response to subunit inactivated influenza vaccine. TCRdb redid the calling of the RT-PCR reads with MiXCR, one entry per CDR3 protein. Of about 150,000 distinct CDR3 sequences detected, about 11% appear once; the ten largest clones hold approximately 39%. Sequenced here: CD8+ T cells sorted from PBMCs, sampled about 23 months after vaccination. All receptors derive from a man between 50 and 69 years old who received an inactivated influenza vaccine.

In this sample, this clonotype turned up a few times. The genes are TRBV6-2 or TRBV6-3 and TRBJ2-7; 8 nucleotides match TRBD1. The V and J ends lost 2 bases and 3 bases, in that order; junction bases with no gene match: 24. Germline CDR1 reads MNHEY; CDR2 reads SVGEGT. The CDR3 sequence is 21 residues long. CDR3 bases: TGTGCCAGCAGTTACATCTCAAGTAATTCGGGACAGGTGAACAGGAACTACGAGCAGTACTTC. Translating gives CASSYISSNSGQVNRNYEQYF.

The gene calls are TRBV7-6 and TRBJ2-1, with D perhaps TRBD1 or TRBD2 (5 bases each). The V gene lost 2 bases and the J gene lost 8 bases, with 19 bases spanning the gap. Germline V gene sequence: CDR1 SGHVS, CDR2 FNYEAQ. The CDR3 extends over 16 amino acids. DNA of the CDR3: TGTGCCAGCAGCTTAAGTTTCACTAGACGGGGCTATGAGCAGTTCTTC. It yields the protein CASSLSFTRRGYEQFF.

V and J are TRBV7-2 and TRBJ2-3; TRBD2 matches 9 bases. The CDR3 is 16 amino acids. J gave up 2 bases and V 1 base, and 4 bases lay outside the gene matches. Germline assignment: CDR1 SGHTA and CDR2 FQGNSA. This chain's CDR3 is CASSLVPSGITDTQYF. The DNA of the CDR3 is TGTGCCAGCAGCTTAGTCCCTAGCGGGATCACAGATACGCAGTATTTT.

DNA of the CDR3: TGTGCCAGCAGCGTAGGAGGGGCCGAGCGGGAAAAACTGTTTTTT. Encoded protein: CASSVGGAEREKLFF. The V call is TRBV9, the J call TRBJ1-4; D possibly corresponds to TRBD1 (5 bases). Germline CDR1 and CDR2: SGDLS and YYNGEE. The V gene lost 0 bases and the J gene lost 8 bases, with 14 bases spanning the gap. The CDR3 extends over 15 amino acids. Complete variable domain (other parts from reference TRBV9 and TRBJ1-4): DSGVTQTPKHLITATGQRVTLRCSPRSGDLSVYWYQQSLDQGLQFLIQYYNGEERAKGNILERFSAQQFPDLHSELNLSSLELGDSALYFCASSVGGAEREKLFFGSGTQLSVL.

The rearrangement uses TRBV4-1 and TRBJ1-3; possibly TRBD1 for D (6 bases). Trimming shortened V by 4 bases and J by 7 bases, and 11 bases separated the two germline ends. CDR1 is MGHRA and CDR2 is YSYEKL in the germline V gene. The CDR3 is 13 amino acids. In DNA, the CDR3 is TGCGCCAGCAGCCCGGGACACTGGAACACCATATATTTT. It codes for CASSPGHWNTIYF.

This clonotype was seen a few times. As DNA, the CDR3 is TGCAGTGCAATAGCGGGGGGAACCTACAATGAGCAGTTCTTC. Protein sequence: CSAIAGGTYNEQFF. The chain uses TRBV20-1 and TRBJ2-1, with 10 bases aligning to TRBD2. The J segment lost 2 bases and the V segment lost 6 bases, leaving 4 bases of the junction unmatched. The CDR3 extends over 14 amino acids. Germline V gene lookup returns CDR1 DFQATT and CDR2 SNEGSKA (reference sequence).

This clonotype has more than one count but fewer than ten. This chain uses TRBV28 with TRBJ2-2, with a possible D match to TRBD2 (5 bases). The germline V gene has CDR1 MDHEN and CDR2 SYDVKM. V was cut by 9 bases and J by 2 bases, with 19 bases left in between. The CDR3 spans 16 residues. The DNA of the CDR3 is TGTGCCAGTTATTGGGCTGGGTCTAGCAACACCGGGGAGCTGTTTTTT. Its translation: CASYWAGSSNTGELFF.

This clonotype was seen ten or more times. The chain carries TRBV28 and TRBJ2-7, with a possible D match to TRBD1 (6 bases). With 6 bases removed from V and 0 bases from J, the gap between germline ends came to 15 bases. CDR1 is MDHEN and CDR2 is SYDVKM in the germline V gene. This CDR3 spans 15 amino acids. The CDR3 bases are TGTGCCAGCAGCTTAAGGACAGACAGCTCCTACGAGCAGTACTTC. Translated, it gives CASSLRTDSSYEQYF.

This clonotype occurred a few times. V and J are TRBV29-1 and TRBJ2-7; a possible D gene is TRBD1 (6 bases). This CDR3 spans 12 amino acids. V was clipped by 4 bases and J by 2 bases, with 9 bases between them. The germline CDR1 and CDR2 sequences are SQVTM and ANQGSEA. This chain's CDR3 is CSVGGQTYEQYF. The CDR3 nucleotides are TGCAGCGTTGGGGGACAAACCTACGAGCAGTACTTC.

V usage is TRBV27 and J usage is TRBJ2-7, with 9 nucleotides matching TRBD1. The germline V gene has CDR1 MNHEY and CDR2 SMNVEV (reference sequence). The junction had 5 bases not matched to a gene; V was cut back by 4 bases and J by 7 bases. The CDR3 runs to 13 residues. In DNA form, the CDR3 reads TGTGCCAGCAGTTGGGGACAGGGCGAAGAGCAGTACTTC. Protein sequence: CASSWGQGEEQYF.

For this clonotype: A much larger clonotype is one base distant, so this may be a read error. V usage is TRBV6-1 and J usage is TRBJ1-1; D remains ambiguous. CDR3 length equals 14 residues. Germline CDR1 reads MNHNS; CDR2 reads SASEGT. CDR3 amino acids: CDSRSDPAVPEAFF. The CDR3 DNA reads TGTGACAGCAGGTCCGACCCGGCCGTGCCTGAAGCTTTCTTT.

This clonotype was found many times. The V gene is TRBV11-2, the J gene TRBJ2-1; D is unclear. The germline V gene has CDR1 SGHAT and CDR2 FQNNGV. This CDR3 is built from 12 residues. Trimming removed 5 bases at V and 9 bases at J, with 11 bases between. In DNA form, the CDR3 reads TGTGCCAGCAGCCCAACCCTCCGTGAGCAGTTCTTC. Residues: CASSPTLREQFF.

This clonotype has a handful of counts. The chain employs TRBV6-2 or TRBV6-3 and TRBJ2-5, with D perhaps TRBD2 (5 bases). The CDR3 covers 13 residues. CDR1 is MNHEY and CDR2 is SVGEGT in the germline V gene. The ends were cut back, 6 bases at V and 5 bases at J, with 13 bases in the middle. The CDR3 coding sequence is TGTGCCAGCAGCATAGGACTCGGGGAGACCCAGTACTTC. Protein: CASSIGLGETQYF.

The chain employs TRBV29-1 and TRBJ2-1; the match to TRBD1 covers 9 bases. From germline, CDR1 is SQVTM and CDR2 ANQGSEA. Trimming took 5 bases from V and 8 from J; bases not matched to a gene: 10. The CDR3 sequence is 14 residues long. The CDR3 region is CSVCPGQGSYEQFF. In DNA, the CDR3 is TGCAGCGTTTGTCCGGGACAGGGATCGTATGAGCAGTTCTTC.

The chain employs TRBV27 and TRBJ1-2; D is uncertain. The CDR3 spans 13 residues. The V gene's germline CDR1 is MNHEY and CDR2 SMNVEV (reference sequence). Trimming left V 3 bases short and J 6 bases short, with 11 bases between. The CDR3, as DNA: TGTGCCAGCAGTTTCGGTGCAGCCAATGGCTACACCTTC. Amino acid sequence: CASSFGAANGYTF.

This clonotype was seen a handful of times. This chain joins TRBV28 and TRBJ2-5; TRBD1 matches 9 bases. After removal of 2 bases from V and 5 bases from J, the junction contained 24 bases not matched to a gene. CDR1 is MDHEN and CDR2 is SYDVKM in the germline V gene. CDR3 length: 21 residues. The CDR3 is CASSLEALGQGSYRFVETQYF. In DNA, the CDR3 is TGTGCCAGCAGTTTAGAGGCCCTGGGACAGGGAAGTTATAGGTTTGTGGAGACCCAGTACTTC.

The chain carries TRBV5-5 and TRBJ2-3; perhaps TRBD1 as D (5 bases). The V end lost 10 bases, the J end lost 3 bases, and 21 bases lay between the germline ends. The germline CDR1 and CDR2 sequences are SGHKS and YYEKEE (reference sequence). This CDR3 is 15 amino acids long. The CDR3 protein is CAGCPGLGLTDTQYF. CDR3 nucleotide sequence: TGTGCCGGCTGCCCAGGGTTAGGGTTGACAGATACGCAGTATTTT.

This clonotype was recorded many times. The chain couples TRBV25-1 to TRBJ2-7, with 8 nucleotides matching TRBD2. The CDR3 totals 13 residues. The trim removed 5 bases at V and 5 bases at J, leaving 5 bases unmatched. Looked up from germline, CDR1 is MGHDK and CDR2 is SYGVNS. CDR3 residues: CASSSGSLHEQYF. DNA for the CDR3: TGTGCCAGCAGTAGCGGGAGCCTCCACGAGCAGTACTTC.

The V and J genes are TRBV4-3 and TRBJ2-5, with D possibly being TRBD1 (6 bases). The CDR3 loop spans 16 amino acids. Germline CDR1 is LGHNA and CDR2 is YSLEER. The ends were cut back, 3 bases at V and 9 bases at J, with 23 bases in the middle. The CDR3 here is CASSHRAETGPWAQYF. The CDR3 bases are TGCGCCAGCAGCCACAGAGCGGAAACAGGGCCCTGGGCCCAGTACTTC.

This clonotype was detected ten times or more. The chain recombines TRBV5-6 with TRBJ2-7, with D maybe TRBD1 (6 bases). CDR1 is SGHDT and CDR2 is YYEEEE in the germline V gene. The CDR3 consists of 13 residues. Deletions cut 2 bases from V and 2 bases from J, with 8 bases between. CDR3 in DNA: TGTGCCAGCAGCTTAGGGGGACCCTACGAGCAGTACTTC. Amino acid sequence: CASSLGGPYEQYF.